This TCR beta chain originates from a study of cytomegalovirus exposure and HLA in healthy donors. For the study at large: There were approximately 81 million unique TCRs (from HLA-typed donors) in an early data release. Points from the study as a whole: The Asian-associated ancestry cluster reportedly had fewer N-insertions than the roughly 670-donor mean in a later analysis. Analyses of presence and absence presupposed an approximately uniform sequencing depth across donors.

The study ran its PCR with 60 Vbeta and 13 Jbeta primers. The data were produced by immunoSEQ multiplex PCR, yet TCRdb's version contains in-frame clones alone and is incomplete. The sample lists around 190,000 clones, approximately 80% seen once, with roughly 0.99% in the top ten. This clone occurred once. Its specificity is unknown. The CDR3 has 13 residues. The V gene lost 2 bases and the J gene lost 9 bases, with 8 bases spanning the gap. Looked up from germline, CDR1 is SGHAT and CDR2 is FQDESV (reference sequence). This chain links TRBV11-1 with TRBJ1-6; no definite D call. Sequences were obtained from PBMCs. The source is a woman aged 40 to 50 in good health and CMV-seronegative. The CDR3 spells CASSLTEGSPLHF. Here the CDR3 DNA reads TGTGCCAGCAGCTTAACCGAGGGTTCACCCCTCCACTTT.